The next 5 T cell receptor beta chains were all read from a single sample in a study of cytomegalovirus exposure and HLA in healthy donors. The PCR used 60 Vbeta and 13 Jbeta primers. Sequenced by immunoSEQ multiplex PCR; TCRdb stores in-frame clones only, minus some. The sample has 160,000 or so clones; under 85% are singletons. Sequencing was performed on PBMCs. The receptors were sampled from a man aged 50 or older in good health and CMV-seropositive.

The CDR3, as DNA: TGTGCCAGCAGCCGAGGAGGGACTAGAGTCTACGAGCAGTACTTC. Translation: CASSRGGTRVYEQYF. The chain links TRBV6-5 to TRBJ2-7, with TRBD2 matching over 8 bases. In germline, CDR1 is MNHEY, CDR2 SVGAGI. V gave up 6 bases and J gave up 3 bases; unmatched junction bases: 10. This CDR3 has 15 amino acids.

The V gene is TRBV5-6, the J gene TRBJ2-5, with 15 bases aligning to TRBD2. The last part of the DNA fits TRBJ2-7 better; the J call may be wrong. Per germline, CDR1 SGHDT and CDR2 YYEEEE. CDR3 length: 16 residues. CDR3 amino acids: CASSGLAGGPYHEQYF. The CDR3 nucleotides are TGTGCCAGCTCCGGACTAGCGGGAGGGCCGTACCACGAGCAGTACTTC.

The chain links TRBV19 to TRBJ1-4, with D unclear. The CDR3 contains 16 residues. Germline loops: CDR1 LNHDA, CDR2 SQIVND (reference sequence). Trimming cost V 10 bases and J 2 bases, with 20 bases left between them. CDR3 residues: CATSSEVIYTNEKLFF. The CDR3 nucleotides read TGTGCCACCTCCAGCGAGGTTATTTACACTAATGAAAAACTGTTTTTT.

This rearrangement joins TRBV21-1 to TRBJ2-5; the table's D call, TRBD1, has no DNA check behind it. TRBV21-1 counts as a pseudogene. The CDR3 has 16 residues. CDR3 in amino acids: CASSKPLDRGKETQYF. The DNA of the CDR3 is TGTGCCAGCAGCAAGCCCCTGGACAGGGGGAAAGAGACCCAGTACTTC.

The chain is built from TRBV27 and TRBJ1-5, with TRBD1 matching 7 bases. The germline V gene has CDR1 MNHEY and CDR2 SMNVEV (reference sequence). V trimming: 1 base; J trimming: 6 bases; junction bases outside the gene matches: 3. There are 14 residues in the CDR3. CDR3 DNA sequence: TGTGCCAGCAGTTTATACAGGGGTGGTCAGCCCCAGCATTTT. As protein: CASSLYRGGQPQHF.